This T cell receptor beta chain appears in the sequencing data of a study of blood T cell repertoires in COVID-19. Study summary: Acute and convalescent COVID-19 samples came from the United States, Italy and Spain. PBMCs, B-cell-depleted T cells, or T cells were the source of the cDNA or gDNA that made up the material.

The germline V gene has CDR1 SEHNR and CDR2 FQNEAQ (reference sequence). This CDR3 contains 14 residues. With V trimmed by 6 bases and J by 7 bases, 8 bases remained unmatched. Method: immunoSEQ multiplex PCR; TCRdb's copy keeps in-frame clones and lacks some. The table has roughly 330,000 clones, roughly 86% seen once; the top ten hold over 4%. This study enrolled people aged roughly 18 to 89 from roughly 22 US geographic areas. Clinical history as reported by participants underpinned cohort assignment. The V gene is TRBV7-9, the J gene TRBJ1-5; 8 bases agree with TRBD1. The TCR sequence derives from a woman aged 30 to 39 who had recovered from COVID-19. Sample: PBMCs or T cells enriched from blood (not recorded which). The CDR3 DNA sequence: TGTGCCAGCAGTTCTCAGGGGGCCGGGCAGCCCCAGCATTTT. Protein: CASSSQGAGQPQHF.